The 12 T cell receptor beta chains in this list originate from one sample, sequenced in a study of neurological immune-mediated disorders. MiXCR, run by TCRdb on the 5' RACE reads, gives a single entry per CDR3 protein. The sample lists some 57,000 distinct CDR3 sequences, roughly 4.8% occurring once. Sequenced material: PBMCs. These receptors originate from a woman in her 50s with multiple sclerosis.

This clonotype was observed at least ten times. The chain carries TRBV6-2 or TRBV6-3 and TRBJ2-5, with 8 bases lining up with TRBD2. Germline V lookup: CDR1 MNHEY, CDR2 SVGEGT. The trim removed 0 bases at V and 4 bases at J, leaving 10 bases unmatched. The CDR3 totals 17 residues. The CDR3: CASSYSRRTSGLETQYF. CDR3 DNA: TGTGCCAGCAGTTACTCTCGGCGAACTAGCGGACTAGAGACCCAGTACTTC.

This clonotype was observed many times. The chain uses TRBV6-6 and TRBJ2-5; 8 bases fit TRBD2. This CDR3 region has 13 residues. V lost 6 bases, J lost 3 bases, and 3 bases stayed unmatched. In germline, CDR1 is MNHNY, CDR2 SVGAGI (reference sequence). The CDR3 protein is CASREAGEETQYF. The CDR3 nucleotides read TGTGCCAGCAGGGAAGCGGGGGAAGAGACCCAGTACTTC.

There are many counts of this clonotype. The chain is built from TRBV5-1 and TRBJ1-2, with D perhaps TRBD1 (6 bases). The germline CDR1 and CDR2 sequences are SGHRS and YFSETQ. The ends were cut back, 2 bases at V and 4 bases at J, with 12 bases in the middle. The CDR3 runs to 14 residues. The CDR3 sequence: CASSLQGIGYGYTF. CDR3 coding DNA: TGCGCCAGCAGCTTACAGGGTATCGGCTATGGCTACACCTTC.

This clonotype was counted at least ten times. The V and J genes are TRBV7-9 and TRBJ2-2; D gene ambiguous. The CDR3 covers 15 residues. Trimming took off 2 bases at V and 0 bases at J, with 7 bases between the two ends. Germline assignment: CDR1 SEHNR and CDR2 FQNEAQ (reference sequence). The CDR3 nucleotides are TGTGCCAGCAGCTTACGGTCAGCGAACACCGGGGAGCTGTTTTTT. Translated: CASSLRSANTGELFF.

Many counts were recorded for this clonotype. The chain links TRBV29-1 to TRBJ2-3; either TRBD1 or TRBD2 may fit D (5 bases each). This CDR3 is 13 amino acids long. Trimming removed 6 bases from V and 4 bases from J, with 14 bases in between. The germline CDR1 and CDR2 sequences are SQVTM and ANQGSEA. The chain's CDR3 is CSVGSLGADTQYF. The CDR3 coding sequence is TGCAGCGTCGGCTCACTAGGGGCAGATACGCAGTATTTT.

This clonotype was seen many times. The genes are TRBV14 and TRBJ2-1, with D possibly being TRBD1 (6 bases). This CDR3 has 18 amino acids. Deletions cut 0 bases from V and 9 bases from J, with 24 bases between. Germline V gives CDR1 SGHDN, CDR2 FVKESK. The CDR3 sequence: CASSQDKSGVRIQGEQFF. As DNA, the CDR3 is TGTGCCAGCAGCCAAGATAAGTCAGGGGTGAGGATACAGGGTGAGCAGTTCTTC.

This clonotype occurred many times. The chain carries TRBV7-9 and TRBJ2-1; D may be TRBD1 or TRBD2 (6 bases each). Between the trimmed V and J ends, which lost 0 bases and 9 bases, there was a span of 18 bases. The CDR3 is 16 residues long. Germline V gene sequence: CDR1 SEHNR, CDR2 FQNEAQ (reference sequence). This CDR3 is CASSLAHGVGGREQFF. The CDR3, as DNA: TGTGCCAGCAGCTTAGCGCATGGAGTAGGGGGGCGTGAGCAGTTCTTC.

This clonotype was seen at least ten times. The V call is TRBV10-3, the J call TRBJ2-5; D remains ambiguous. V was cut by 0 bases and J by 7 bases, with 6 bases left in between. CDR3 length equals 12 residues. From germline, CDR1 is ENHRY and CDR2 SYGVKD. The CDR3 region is CAISESSGTQYF. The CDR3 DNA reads TGTGCCATCAGTGAGTCCTCTGGGACCCAGTACTTC.

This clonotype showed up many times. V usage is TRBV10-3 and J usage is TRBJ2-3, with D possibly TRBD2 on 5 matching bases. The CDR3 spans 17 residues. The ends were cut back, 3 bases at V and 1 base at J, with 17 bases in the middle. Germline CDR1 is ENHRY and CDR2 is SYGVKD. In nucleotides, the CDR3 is TGTGCCATCAGTGAAAACTTCCTAGGAGGAGGCACAGATACGCAGTATTTT. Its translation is CAISENFLGGGTDTQYF.

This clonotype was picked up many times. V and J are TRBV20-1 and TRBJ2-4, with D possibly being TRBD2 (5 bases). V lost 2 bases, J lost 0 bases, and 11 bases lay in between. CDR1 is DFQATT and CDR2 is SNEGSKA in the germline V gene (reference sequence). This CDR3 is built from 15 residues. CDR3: CSARSGRLAKNIQYF. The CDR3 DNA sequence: TGCAGTGCTAGATCGGGAAGGCTAGCCAAAAACATTCAGTACTTC.

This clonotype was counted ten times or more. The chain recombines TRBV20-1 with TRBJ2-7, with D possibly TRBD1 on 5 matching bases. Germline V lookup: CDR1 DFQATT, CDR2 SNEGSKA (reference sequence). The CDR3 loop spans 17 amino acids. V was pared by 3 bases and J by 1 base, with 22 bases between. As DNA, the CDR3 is TGCAGTGCTAGTAAGGCCAGGGTCCACCTTAGTTCCTACGAGCAGTACTTC. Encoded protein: CSASKARVHLSSYEQYF.

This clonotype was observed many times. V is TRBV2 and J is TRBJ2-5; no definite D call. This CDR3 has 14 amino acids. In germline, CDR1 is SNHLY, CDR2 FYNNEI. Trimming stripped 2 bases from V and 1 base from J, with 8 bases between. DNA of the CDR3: TGTGCCAGCAGTGAAAGGGTGCCCCAAGAGACCCAGTACTTC. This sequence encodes CASSERVPQETQYF.